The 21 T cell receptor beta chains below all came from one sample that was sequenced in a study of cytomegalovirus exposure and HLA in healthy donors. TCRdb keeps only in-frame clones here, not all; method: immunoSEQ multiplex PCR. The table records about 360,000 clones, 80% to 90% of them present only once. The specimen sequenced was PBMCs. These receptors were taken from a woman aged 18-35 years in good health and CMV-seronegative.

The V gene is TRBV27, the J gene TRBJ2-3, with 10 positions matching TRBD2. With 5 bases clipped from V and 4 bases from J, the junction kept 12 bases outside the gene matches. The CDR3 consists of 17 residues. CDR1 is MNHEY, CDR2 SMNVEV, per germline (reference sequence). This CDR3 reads CASSVPGLAGVADTQYF. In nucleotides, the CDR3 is TGTGCCAGCAGTGTTCCGGGGCTAGCGGGAGTGGCAGATACGCAGTATTTT.

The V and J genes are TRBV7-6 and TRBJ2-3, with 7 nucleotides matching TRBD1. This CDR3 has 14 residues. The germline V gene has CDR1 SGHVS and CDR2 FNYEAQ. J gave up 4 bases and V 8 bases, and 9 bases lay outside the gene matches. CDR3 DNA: TGTGCCAGCTCCGGGACAGCTCTTGCAGATACGCAGTATTTT. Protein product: CASSGTALADTQYF.

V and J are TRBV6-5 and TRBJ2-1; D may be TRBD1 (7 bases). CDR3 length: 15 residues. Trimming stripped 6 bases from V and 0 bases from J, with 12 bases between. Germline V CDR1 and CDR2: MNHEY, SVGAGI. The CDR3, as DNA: TGTGCCAGCAGCGCGGGACAGAGCTCCTACAATGAGCAGTTCTTC. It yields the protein CASSAGQSSYNEQFF.

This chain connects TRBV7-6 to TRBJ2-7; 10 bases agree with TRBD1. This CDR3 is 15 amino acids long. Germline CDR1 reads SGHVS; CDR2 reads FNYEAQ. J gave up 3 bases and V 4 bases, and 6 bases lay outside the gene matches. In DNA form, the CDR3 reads TGTGCCAGCAGCTCAGCGGGACAGGGGATCTACGAGCAGTACTTC. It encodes CASSSAGQGIYEQYF.

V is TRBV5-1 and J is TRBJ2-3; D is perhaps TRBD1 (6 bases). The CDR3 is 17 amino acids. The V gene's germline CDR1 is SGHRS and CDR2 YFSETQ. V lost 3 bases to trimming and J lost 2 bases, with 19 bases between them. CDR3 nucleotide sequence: TGCGCCAGCAGCTCACCGGGACATCCTATCGTCACAGATACGCAGTATTTT. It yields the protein CASSSPGHPIVTDTQYF.

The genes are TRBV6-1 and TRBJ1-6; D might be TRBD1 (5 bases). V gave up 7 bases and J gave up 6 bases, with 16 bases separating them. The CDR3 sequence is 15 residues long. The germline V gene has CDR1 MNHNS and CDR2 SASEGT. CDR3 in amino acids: CASNTGPGPNSPLHF. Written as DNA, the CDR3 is TGTGCCAGCAATACAGGCCCAGGGCCTAATTCACCCCTCCACTTT.

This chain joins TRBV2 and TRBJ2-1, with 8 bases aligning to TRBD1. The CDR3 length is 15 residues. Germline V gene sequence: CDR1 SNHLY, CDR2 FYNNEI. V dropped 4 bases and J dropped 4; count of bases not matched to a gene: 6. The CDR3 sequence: CASSGTGSWYNEQFF. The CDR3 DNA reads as TGTGCCAGCAGTGGGACAGGGAGTTGGTACAATGAGCAGTTCTTC.

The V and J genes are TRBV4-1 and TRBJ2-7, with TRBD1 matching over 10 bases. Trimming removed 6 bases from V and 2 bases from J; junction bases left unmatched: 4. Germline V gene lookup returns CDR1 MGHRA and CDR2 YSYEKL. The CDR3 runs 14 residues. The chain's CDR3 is CASRPGQGAYEQYF. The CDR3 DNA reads TGCGCCAGCAGGCCCGGACAGGGGGCCTACGAGCAGTACTTC.

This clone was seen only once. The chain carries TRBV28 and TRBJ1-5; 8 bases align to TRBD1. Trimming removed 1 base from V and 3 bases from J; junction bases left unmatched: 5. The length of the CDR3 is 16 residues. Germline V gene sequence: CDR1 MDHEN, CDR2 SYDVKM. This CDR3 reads CASSLLKQGDNQPQHF. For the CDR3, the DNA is TGTGCCAGCAGTTTATTGAAACAGGGGGACAATCAGCCCCAGCATTTT.

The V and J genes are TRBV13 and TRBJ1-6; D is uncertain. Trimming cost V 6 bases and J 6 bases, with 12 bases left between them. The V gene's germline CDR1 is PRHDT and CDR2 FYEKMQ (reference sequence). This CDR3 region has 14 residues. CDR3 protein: CASRRAGPNSPLHF. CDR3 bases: TGTGCCAGCAGGCGGGCAGGCCCTAATTCACCCCTCCACTTT. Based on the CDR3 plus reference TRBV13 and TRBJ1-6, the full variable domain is AAGVIQSPRHLIKEKRETATLKCYPIPRHDTVYWYQQGPGQDPQFLISFYEKMQSDKGSIPDRFSAQQFSDYHSELNMSSLELGDSALYFCASRRAGPNSPLHFGNGTRLTVT.

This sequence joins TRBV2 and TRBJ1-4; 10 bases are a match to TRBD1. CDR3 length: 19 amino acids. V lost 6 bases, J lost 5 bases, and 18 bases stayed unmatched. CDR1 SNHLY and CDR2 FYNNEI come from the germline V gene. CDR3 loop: CASSKKGGTGVKENEKLFF. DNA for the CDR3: TGTGCCAGCAGCAAGAAGGGAGGGACAGGGGTTAAGGAGAATGAAAAACTGTTTTTT.

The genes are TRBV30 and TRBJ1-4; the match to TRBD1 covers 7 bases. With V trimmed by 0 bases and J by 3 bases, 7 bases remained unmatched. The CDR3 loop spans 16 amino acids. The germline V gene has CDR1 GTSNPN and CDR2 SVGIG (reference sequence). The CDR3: CAWSVPTGLANEKLFF. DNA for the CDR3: TGTGCCTGGAGTGTACCGACAGGGCTGGCTAATGAAAAACTGTTTTTT.

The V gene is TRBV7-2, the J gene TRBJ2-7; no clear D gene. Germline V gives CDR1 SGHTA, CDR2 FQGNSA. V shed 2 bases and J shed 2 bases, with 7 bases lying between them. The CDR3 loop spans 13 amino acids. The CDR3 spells CASSLHRTYEQYF. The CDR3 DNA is TGTGCCAGCAGCTTACACAGAACCTACGAGCAGTACTTC.

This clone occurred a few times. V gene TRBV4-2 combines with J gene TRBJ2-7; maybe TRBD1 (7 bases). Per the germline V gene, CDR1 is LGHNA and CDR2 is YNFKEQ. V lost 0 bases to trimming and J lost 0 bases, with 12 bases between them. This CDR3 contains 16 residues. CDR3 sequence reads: CASSQDRGTASYEQYF. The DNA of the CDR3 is TGTGCCAGCAGCCAAGATCGGGGGACAGCCTCCTACGAGCAGTACTTC.

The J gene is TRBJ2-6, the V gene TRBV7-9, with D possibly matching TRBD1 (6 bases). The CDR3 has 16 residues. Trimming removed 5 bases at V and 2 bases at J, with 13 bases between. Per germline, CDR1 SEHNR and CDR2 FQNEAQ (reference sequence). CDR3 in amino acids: CASSLTGHTGANVLTF. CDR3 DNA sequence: TGTGCCAGCAGCCTTACAGGGCACACTGGGGCCAACGTCCTGACTTTC.

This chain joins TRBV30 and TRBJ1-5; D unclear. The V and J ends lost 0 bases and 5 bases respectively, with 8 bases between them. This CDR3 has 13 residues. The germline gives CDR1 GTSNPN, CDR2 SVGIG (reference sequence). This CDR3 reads CAWSVQWHQPQHF. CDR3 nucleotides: TGTGCCTGGAGTGTCCAATGGCATCAGCCCCAGCATTTT.

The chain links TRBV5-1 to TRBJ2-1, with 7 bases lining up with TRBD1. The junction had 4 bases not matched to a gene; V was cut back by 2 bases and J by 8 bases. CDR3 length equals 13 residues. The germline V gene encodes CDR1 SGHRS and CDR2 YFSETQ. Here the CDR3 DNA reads TGCGCCAGCAGCTTCGACAGGGCGGATGAGCAGTTCTTC. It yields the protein CASSFDRADEQFF.

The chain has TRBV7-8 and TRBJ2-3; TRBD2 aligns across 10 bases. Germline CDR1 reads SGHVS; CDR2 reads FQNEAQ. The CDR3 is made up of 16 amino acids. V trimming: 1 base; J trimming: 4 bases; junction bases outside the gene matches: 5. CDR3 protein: CASSLGRSGGADTQYF. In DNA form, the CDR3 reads TGTGCCAGCAGCTTAGGCAGGAGCGGGGGGGCAGATACGCAGTATTTT.

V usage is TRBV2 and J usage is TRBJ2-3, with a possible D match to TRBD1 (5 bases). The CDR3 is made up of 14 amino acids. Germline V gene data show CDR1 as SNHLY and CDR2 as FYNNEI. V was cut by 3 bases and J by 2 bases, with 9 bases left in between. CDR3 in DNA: TGTGCCAGCAGTGATAGGGGCTTCACAGATACGCAGTATTTT. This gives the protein CASSDRGFTDTQYF.

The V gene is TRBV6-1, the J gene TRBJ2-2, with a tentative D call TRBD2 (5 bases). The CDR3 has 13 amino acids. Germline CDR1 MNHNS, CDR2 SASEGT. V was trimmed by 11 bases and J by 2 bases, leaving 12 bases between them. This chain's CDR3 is CASASPNTGELFF. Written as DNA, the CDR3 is TGTGCCTCGGCTAGCCCAAACACCGGGGAGCTGTTTTTT.

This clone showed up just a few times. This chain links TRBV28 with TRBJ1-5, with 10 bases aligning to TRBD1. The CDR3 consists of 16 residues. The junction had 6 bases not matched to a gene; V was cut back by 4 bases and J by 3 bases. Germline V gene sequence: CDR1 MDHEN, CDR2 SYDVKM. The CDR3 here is CASSWTGTGANQPQHF. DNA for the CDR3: TGTGCCAGCAGTTGGACCGGGACAGGGGCCAATCAGCCCCAGCATTTT. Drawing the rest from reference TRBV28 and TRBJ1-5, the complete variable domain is DVKVTQSSRYLVKRTGEKVFLECVQDMDHENMFWYRQDPGLGLRLIYFSYDVKMKEKGDIPEGYSVSREKKERFSLILESASTNQTSMYLCASSWTGTGANQPQHFGDGTRLSIL.